Following are 20 T cell receptor beta chains from one sample sequenced in a study of shared clonotypes between healthy human individuals. Naive-designated CD8 cells lacked CD45RO, were positively enriched for CCR7, and omitted terminally differentiated effector memory CD45RA+ cells. TCRdb's copy holds only in-frame clones and misses some; the assay was immunoSEQ multiplex PCR. The sample consists of around 2,100,000 clones, about 95% of them appearing once. The material sequenced was naive CD8+ T cells sorted from blood. The source is a man in his late teens or twenties in good health.

V and J are TRBV30 and TRBJ2-5, with a weak D call TRBD1 (6 bases). The DNA end lines up better with TRBJ2-7; the J call may be wrong. Germline V gene data show CDR1 as GTSNPN and CDR2 as SVGIG (reference sequence). The CDR3 extends over 14 amino acids. The CDR3 spells CAWSAPQGIYEQYF. The DNA for the CDR3 is TGTGCCTGGAGCGCACCTCAGGGGATCTACGAGCAGTACTTC.

The chain combines TRBV5-1 with TRBJ2-1; D not resolved. Germline assignment: CDR1 SGHRS and CDR2 YFSETQ. V lost 2 bases, J lost 6 bases, and 3 bases lay in between. CDR3 size: 11 residues. CDR3 in DNA: TGCGCCAGCAGCTTCAGCAATGAGCAGTTCTTC. Its protein product is CASSFSNEQFF. Variable domain in full (rest from reference TRBV5-1 and TRBJ2-1): KAGVTQTPRYLIKTRGQQVTLSCSPISGHRSVSWYQQTPGQGLQFLFEYFSETQRNKGNFPGRFSGRQFSNSRSEMNVSTLELGDSALYLCASSFSNEQFFGPGTRLTVL.

The V gene is TRBV19, the J gene TRBJ2-7; TRBD2 might be the D (5 bases). Germline CDR1 LNHDA, CDR2 SQIVND (reference sequence). The CDR3 covers 14 residues. The V and J ends lost 6 bases and 2 bases respectively, with 14 bases between them. CDR3 loop: CASSAGRGAYEQYF. DNA for the CDR3: TGTGCCAGTAGCGCGGGTCGGGGAGCCTACGAGCAGTACTTC. The whole variable domain, filled in from reference TRBV19 and TRBJ2-7, reads DGGITQSPKYLFRKEGQNVTLSCEQNLNHDAMYWYRQDPGQGLRLIYYSQIVNDFQKGDIAEGYSVSREKKESFPLTVTSAQKNPTAFYLCASSAGRGAYEQYFGPGTRLTVT.

On this clone: Within the sample, other DNA sequences also encode this same CDR3. The V and J genes are TRBV5-4 and TRBJ2-7; 7 bases are a match to TRBD2. The CDR3 is 13 residues long. Trimming at V came to 4 bases and at J to 6 bases, leaving 7 bases not matched to a gene. Germline CDR1 reads SGHNT; CDR2 reads YYREEE (reference sequence). Here the CDR3 DNA reads TGTGCCAGCAGCCTGGGTGGGGGGGGCGAGCAGTACTTC. Translated, it gives CASSLGGGGEQYF.

A note on this clone: Other DNA variants within this sample encode the same CDR3. The chain links TRBV27 to TRBJ2-2; D is unclear. This CDR3 spans 13 amino acids. Germline CDR1 reads MNHEY; CDR2 reads SMNVEV (reference sequence). Trimming took off 8 bases at V and 2 bases at J, with 9 bases between the two ends. In DNA form, the CDR3 reads TGTGCCAGCTCCGGAACCAACACCGGGGAGCTGTTTTTT. Amino acids: CASSGTNTGELFF.

This chain joins TRBV7-9 and TRBJ2-2, with no clear D. The CDR3 totals 15 residues. CDR1 and CDR2 (germline): SEHNR, FQNEAQ (reference sequence). The V and J ends lost 1 base and 4 bases respectively, with 10 bases between them. CDR3 residues: CASSLVGGFTGELFF. CDR3 in DNA: TGTGCCAGCAGCTTAGTTGGCGGTTTCACCGGGGAGCTGTTTTTT.

CDR3: CASSEILADTQYF. DNA of the CDR3: TGTGCCAGCAGCGAAATTCTAGCGGATACGCAGTATTTT. The chain joins TRBV2 to TRBJ2-3; tentative D call: TRBD2 (6 bases). V was cut by 6 bases and J by 6 bases, with 13 bases left in between. Germline assignment: CDR1 SNHLY and CDR2 FYNNEI. The CDR3 is made up of 13 amino acids.

J is TRBJ1-1 and V is TRBV4-1, with TRBD1 matching over 8 bases. The CDR3 length is 15 residues. V was clipped by 4 bases and J by 3 bases; unmatched bases: 7. From germline, CDR1 is MGHRA and CDR2 YSYEKL. In DNA, the CDR3 is TGCGCCAGCAGCCCCCGACAGGGGCGTGACACTGAAGCTTTCTTT. Its protein product is CASSPRQGRDTEAFF.

This clone has only a few counts. The genes are TRBV21-1 and TRBJ1-2; TRBD1 reflects the table's D call only, with no check against the DNA. TRBV21-1 represents a pseudogene. The CDR3 runs 14 residues. The CDR3 here is CASGRQGATYGYTF. For the CDR3, the DNA is TGTGCCAGCGGAAGACAGGGGGCCACCTATGGCTACACCTTC.

The gene calls are TRBV10-3 and TRBJ1-2; tentative D call: TRBD1 (5 bases). This CDR3 contains 15 residues. The V gene's germline CDR1 is ENHRY and CDR2 SYGVKD. The germline V and J ends were trimmed by 0 bases and 4 bases, with 12 bases remaining between them. The CDR3 DNA reads as TGTGCCATCAGTGAGTCAGCAGGGCCCAGCTATGGCTACACCTTC. This sequence encodes CAISESAGPSYGYTF.

CDR3 in amino acids: CAISLVNSGASYEQYF. The DNA of the CDR3 is TGTGCCATCAGCCTAGTAAATTCGGGAGCGTCCTACGAGCAGTACTTC. The V call is TRBV10-3, the J call TRBJ2-7; D perhaps matches TRBD2 (6 bases). CDR3 length: 16 residues. Germline V gene lookup returns CDR1 ENHRY and CDR2 SYGVKD. V lost 6 bases, J lost 1 base, and 19 bases lay in between.

As to this clone: Other DNA sequences in this sample translate to the same CDR3. The chain joins TRBV30 to TRBJ2-5; TRBD2 agrees at 7 bases. The CDR3 runs 14 residues. Germline values: CDR1 GTSNPN, CDR2 SVGIG (reference sequence). J gave up 5 bases and V 0 bases, and 6 bases lay outside the gene matches. In DNA form, the CDR3 reads TGTGCCTGGAGTGTACGACCGCGGGGGGAGACCCAGTACTTC. It yields the protein CAWSVRPRGETQYF.

This clone came up once. An end of the junction differs from the germline gene, which may be a read error. The genes are TRBV6-5 and TRBJ2-3; perhaps TRBD2 as D (5 bases). CDR3 length: 15 amino acids. Germline values: CDR1 MNHEY, CDR2 SVGAGI. This chain's CDR3 is CASSTPRVSRDTQYF. CDR3 coding DNA: TGTGCCAGCAGTACCCCGAGGGTTAGCAGAGATACGCAGTATTTT.

The chain uses TRBV7-8 and TRBJ2-2; D possibly corresponds to TRBD1 (5 bases). V was shortened by 1 base and J by 5 bases, with 20 bases between the two germline ends. CDR1 is SGHVS and CDR2 is FQNEAQ in the germline V gene. CDR3 length equals 18 residues. The CDR3 DNA sequence: TGTGCCAGCAGCTTAGGGGCCCCGACAGAGTTGTGGACCGGGGAGCTGTTTTTT. This sequence encodes CASSLGAPTELWTGELFF.

The chain carries TRBV11-2 and TRBJ2-2, with 9 bases identical to TRBD2. Trimming removed 6 bases from V and 6 bases from J; junction bases left unmatched: 11. The CDR3 is 16 residues long. Germline CDR1 and CDR2: SGHAT and FQNNGV. The CDR3 protein is CASRISGSGVAGELFF. The CDR3 DNA reads as TGTGCCAGCAGGATTAGCGGGAGCGGTGTGGCCGGGGAGCTGTTTTTT.

This clone has only one observation. The chain is built from TRBV4-3 and TRBJ2-7, with TRBD1 identical over 7 bases. The V gene's germline CDR1 is LGHNA and CDR2 YSLEER. The CDR3 sequence is 15 residues long. Trimming cost V 2 bases and J 0 bases; bases outside gene matches: 4. The CDR3 DNA sequence: TGCGCCAGCAGCCAATTCCGGGACAGCTCCTACGAGCAGTACTTC. Its translation is CASSQFRDSSYEQYF.

The chain has TRBV27 and TRBJ2-7; D is unresolved. Germline V gene lookup returns CDR1 MNHEY and CDR2 SMNVEV (reference sequence). V lost 2 bases, J lost 3 bases, and 17 bases lay in between. The CDR3 sequence is 16 residues long. The CDR3 region has the DNA TGTGCCAGCAGTTTAACTGCGTCAGCCTCCCTCTACGAGCAGTACTTC. It translates to CASSLTASASLYEQYF.

This chain uses TRBV28 with TRBJ2-7; 9 nucleotides agree with TRBD2. CDR1 is MDHEN and CDR2 is SYDVKM in the germline V gene. The junction had 17 bases not matched to a gene; V was cut back by 6 bases and J by 5 bases. The CDR3 is made up of 17 amino acids. The CDR3 DNA reads as TGTGCCAGCAGCTGGCCCACCCACGGGACTAGCTTCGACGAGCAGTACTTC. It encodes CASSWPTHGTSFDEQYF.

This clone was seen only once. This chain links TRBV7-3 with TRBJ2-2; 7 nucleotides agree with TRBD1. The junction had 2 bases not matched to a gene; V was cut back by 5 bases and J by 5 bases. The length of the CDR3 is 13 residues. CDR1 SGHTA and CDR2 FQGTGA come from the germline V gene. The CDR3 DNA is TGTGCCAGCAGCCAGACAGGGACCGGGGAGCTGTTTTTT. Residues: CASSQTGTGELFF.

V is TRBV15 and J is TRBJ2-7; unclear D gene. The germline CDR1 and CDR2 sequences are LNHNV and YYDKDF (reference sequence). This CDR3 is built from 13 residues. The V end was cut by 8 bases, the J end by 2 bases, with 13 bases between. CDR3 bases: TGTGCCACCGCCACGGACGAGACCTACGAGCAGTACTTC. This codes for CATATDETYEQYF.